This T cell receptor (beta chain) was captured by sequencing in a study of blood T cell repertoires in COVID-19. Whole-study context: COVID-19 samples collected from the United States, Italy and Spain covered acute and convalescent phases.

Method: immunoSEQ multiplex PCR; TCRdb's copy keeps in-frame clones and lacks some. In the table there are about 140,000 clones, roughly 84% of which are singletons. This clone has a single count. V lost 6 bases, J lost 5 bases, and 5 bases stayed unmatched. The germline gives CDR1 MNHEY, CDR2 SMNVEV (reference sequence). The CDR3 has 13 residues. This sequence was found in a man aged 25-45 years with COVID-19, enrolled during active disease. Specimen: peripheral blood. The chain recombines TRBV27 with TRBJ2-7; 9 nucleotides align to TRBD1. The DNA for the CDR3 is TGTGCCAGCAGGAGGACAGGGGCGAACGAGCAGTACTTC. Its translation is CASRRTGANEQYF.